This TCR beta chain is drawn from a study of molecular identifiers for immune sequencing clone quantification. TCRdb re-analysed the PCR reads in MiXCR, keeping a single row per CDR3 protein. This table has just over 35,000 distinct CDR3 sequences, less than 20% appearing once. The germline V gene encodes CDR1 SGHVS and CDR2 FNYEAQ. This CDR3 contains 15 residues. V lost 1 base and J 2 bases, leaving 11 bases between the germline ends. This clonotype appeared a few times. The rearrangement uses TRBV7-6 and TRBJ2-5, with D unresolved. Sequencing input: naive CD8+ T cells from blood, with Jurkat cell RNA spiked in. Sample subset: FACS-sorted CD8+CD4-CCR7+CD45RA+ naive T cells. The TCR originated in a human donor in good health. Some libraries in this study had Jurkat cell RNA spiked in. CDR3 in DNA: TGTGCCAGCAGCTTAGTGGGCAGCTCTCAAGAGACCCAGTACTTC. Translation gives CASSLVGSSQETQYF. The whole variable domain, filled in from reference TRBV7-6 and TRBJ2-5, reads GAGVSQSPRYKVTKRGQDVALRCDPISGHVSLYWYRQALGQGPEFLTYFNYEAQQDKSGLPNDRFSAERPEGSISTLTIQRTEQRDSAMYRCASSLVGSSQETQYFGPGTRLLVL.